This T cell receptor beta chain was sequenced for a study of blood T cells in healthy people across ages. A second PCR of about 7 to 12 cycles used a sample-barcoded 5' primer and a J-beta primer mix. TCRdb called the 5' RACE reads again in MiXCR, with one record for every CDR3 protein. This table holds approximately 810,000 distinct CDR3 sequences, around 30% found once. Study findings and constraints: Older individuals had lower TCR beta diversity per million T cells (the decline was roughly linear). Researchers judged that diversity estimates from one million T cells fell short of true values.

In germline, CDR1 is DFQATT, CDR2 SNEGSKA (reference sequence). The CDR3 extends over 14 amino acids. Roughly 10 milliliters of peripheral blood were drawn from each donor into EDTA-treated tubes. Worth noting for this clonotype: Its antigen remains unidentified.

Sequenced input: blood. The chain joins TRBV20-1 to TRBJ2-4, with D tentatively TRBD2 (6 bases). The DNA end is more similar to TRBJ2-5, so the J call may be wrong. This TCR derives from a woman over 75 in good health. The CDR3 bases are TGCAGTGCCGAGAGCGGGCAGGGTCGGGAGACCCAGTACTTC. Translated: CSAESGQGRETQYF.